This T cell receptor (beta chain) was identified in a study of T cell responses to AZD1222 COVID-19 vaccine. General study results and limits: Donors in the cohort were predominantly white British and more often female, and clonal diversity was possibly underestimated. The reported proportion of spike-specific TCRs targeting unmutated variant regions was nearly half. Spike-specific TCR breadth and depth grew following two AZD1222 doses.

With 0 bases removed from V and 2 bases from J, the gap between germline ends came to 14 bases. CDR1 is SGHNT and CDR2 is YYREEE in the germline V gene (reference sequence). CDR3 length equals 17 residues. TCRdb's copy holds only in-frame clones and misses some; the assay was immunoSEQ multiplex PCR. Here the sample spans about 110,000 clones, over 75% being singletons. Points on this clone: The antigen remains undetermined.

The sequences come from peripheral blood, collected on day 0 of AZD1222 vaccination. V usage is TRBV5-4 and J usage is TRBJ1-4; D unresolved. The TCR comes from an adult in good health. CDR3 DNA: TGTGCCAGCAGCTTGGATTGGGGAGTCGGGACTAATGAAAAACTGTTTTTT. It specifies CASSLDWGVGTNEKLFF. The full variable domain, with the rest looked up from reference TRBV5-4 and TRBJ1-4, is ETGVTQSPTHLIKTRGQQVTLRCSSQSGHNTVSWYQQALGQGPQFIFQYYREEENGRGNFPPRFSGLQFPNYSSELNVNALELDDSALYLCASSLDWGVGTNEKLFFGSGTQLSVL.